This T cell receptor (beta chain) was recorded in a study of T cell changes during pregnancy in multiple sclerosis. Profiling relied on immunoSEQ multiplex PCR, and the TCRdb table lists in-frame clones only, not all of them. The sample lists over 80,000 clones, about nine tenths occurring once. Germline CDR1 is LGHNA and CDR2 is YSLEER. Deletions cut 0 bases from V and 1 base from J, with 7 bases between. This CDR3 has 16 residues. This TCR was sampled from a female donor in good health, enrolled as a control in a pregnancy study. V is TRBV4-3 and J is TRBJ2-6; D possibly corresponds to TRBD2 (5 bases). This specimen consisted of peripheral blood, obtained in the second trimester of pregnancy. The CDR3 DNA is TGCGCCAGCAGCCAAGATCGAGGGTCTGGGGCCAACGTCCTGACTTTC. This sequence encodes CASSQDRGSGANVLTF.